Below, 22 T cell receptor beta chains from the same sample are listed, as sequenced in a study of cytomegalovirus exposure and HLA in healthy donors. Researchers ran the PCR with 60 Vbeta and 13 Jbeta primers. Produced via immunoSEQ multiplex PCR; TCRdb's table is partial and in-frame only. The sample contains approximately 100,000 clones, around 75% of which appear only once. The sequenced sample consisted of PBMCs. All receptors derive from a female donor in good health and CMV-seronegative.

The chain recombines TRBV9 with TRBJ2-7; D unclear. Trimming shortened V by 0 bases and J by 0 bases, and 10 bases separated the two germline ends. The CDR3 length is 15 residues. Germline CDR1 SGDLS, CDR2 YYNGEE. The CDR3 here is CASSVDPVFSYEQYF. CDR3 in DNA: TGTGCCAGCAGCGTAGACCCAGTTTTCTCCTACGAGCAGTACTTC.

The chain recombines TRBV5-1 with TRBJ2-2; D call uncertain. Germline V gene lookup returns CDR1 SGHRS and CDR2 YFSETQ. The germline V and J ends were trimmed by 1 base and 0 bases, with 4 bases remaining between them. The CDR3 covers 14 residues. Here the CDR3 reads CASSLTANTGELFF. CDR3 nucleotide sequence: TGCGCCAGCAGCTTGACAGCGAACACCGGGGAGCTGTTTTTT.

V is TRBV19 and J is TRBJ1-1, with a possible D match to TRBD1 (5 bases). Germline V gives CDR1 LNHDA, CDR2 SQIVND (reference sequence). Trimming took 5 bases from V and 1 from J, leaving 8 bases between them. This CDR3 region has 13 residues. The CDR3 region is CASSRGWNTEAFF. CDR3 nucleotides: TGTGCCAGTAGTCGGGGGTGGAACACTGAAGCTTTCTTT.

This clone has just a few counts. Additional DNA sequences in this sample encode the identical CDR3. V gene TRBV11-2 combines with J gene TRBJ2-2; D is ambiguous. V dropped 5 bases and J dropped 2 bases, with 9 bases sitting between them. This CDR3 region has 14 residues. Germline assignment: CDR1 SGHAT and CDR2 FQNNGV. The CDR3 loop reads CASSRRGNTGELFF. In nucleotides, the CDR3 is TGTGCCAGCAGCCGACGCGGAAACACCGGGGAGCTGTTTTTT.

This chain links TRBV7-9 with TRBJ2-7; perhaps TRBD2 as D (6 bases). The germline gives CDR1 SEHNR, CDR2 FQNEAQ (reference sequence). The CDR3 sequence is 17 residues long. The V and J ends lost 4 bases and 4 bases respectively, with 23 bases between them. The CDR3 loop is CASSSLTGSRAAYEQYF. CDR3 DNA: TGTGCCAGCAGCTCACTCACCGGGAGCCGGGCAGCATACGAGCAGTACTTC.

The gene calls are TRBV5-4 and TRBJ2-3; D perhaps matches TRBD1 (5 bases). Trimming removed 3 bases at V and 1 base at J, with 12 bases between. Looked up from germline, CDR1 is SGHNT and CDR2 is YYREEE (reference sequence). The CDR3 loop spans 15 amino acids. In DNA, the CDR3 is TGTGCCAGCAGCTCAAGGGGTGGGGGCACAGATACGCAGTATTTT. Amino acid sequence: CASSSRGGGTDTQYF. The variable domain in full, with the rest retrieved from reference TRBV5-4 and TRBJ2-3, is ETGVTQSPTHLIKTRGQQVTLRCSSQSGHNTVSWYQQALGQGPQFIFQYYREEENGRGNFPPRFSGLQFPNYSSELNVNALELDDSALYLCASSSRGGGTDTQYFGPGTRLTVL.

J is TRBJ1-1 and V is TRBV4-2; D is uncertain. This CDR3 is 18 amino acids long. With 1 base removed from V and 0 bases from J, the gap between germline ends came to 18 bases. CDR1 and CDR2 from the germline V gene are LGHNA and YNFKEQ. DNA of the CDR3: TGTGCCAGCAGCCAAGCGAGAATCGGGTACGGGATGAACACTGAAGCTTTCTTT. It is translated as CASSQARIGYGMNTEAFF.

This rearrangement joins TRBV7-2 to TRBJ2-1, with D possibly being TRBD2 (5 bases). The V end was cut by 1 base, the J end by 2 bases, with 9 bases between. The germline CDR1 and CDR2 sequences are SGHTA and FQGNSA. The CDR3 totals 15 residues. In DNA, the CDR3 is TGTGCCAGCAGCTTAGGTGGGAGCCCCTACAATGAGCAGTTCTTC. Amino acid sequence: CASSLGGSPYNEQFF.

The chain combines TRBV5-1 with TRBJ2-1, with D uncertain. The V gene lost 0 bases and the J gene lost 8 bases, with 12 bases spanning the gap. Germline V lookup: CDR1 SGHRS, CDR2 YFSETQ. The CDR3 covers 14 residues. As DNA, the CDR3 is TGCGCCAGCAGCTTGGCCGTTTTTTTCGATGAGCAGTTCTTC. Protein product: CASSLAVFFDEQFF.

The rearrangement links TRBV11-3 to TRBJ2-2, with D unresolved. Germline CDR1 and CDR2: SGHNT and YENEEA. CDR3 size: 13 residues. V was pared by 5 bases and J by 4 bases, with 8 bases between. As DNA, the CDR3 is TGTGCCAGCAGCGAAAGGAGCACCGGGGAGCTGTTTTTT. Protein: CASSERSTGELFF. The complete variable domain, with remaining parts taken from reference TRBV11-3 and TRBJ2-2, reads EAGVVQSPRYKIIEKKQPVAFWCNPISGHNTLYWYLQNLGQGPELLIRYENEEAVDDSQLPKDRFSAERLKGVDSTLKIQPAELGDSAVYLCASSERSTGELFFGEGSRLTVL.

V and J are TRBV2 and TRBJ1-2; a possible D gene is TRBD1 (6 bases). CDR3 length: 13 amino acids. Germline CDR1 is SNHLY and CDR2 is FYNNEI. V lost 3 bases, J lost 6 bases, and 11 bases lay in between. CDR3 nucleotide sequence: TGTGCCAGCAGTGATGACAGGCGGGATGGCTACACCTTC. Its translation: CASSDDRRDGYTF.

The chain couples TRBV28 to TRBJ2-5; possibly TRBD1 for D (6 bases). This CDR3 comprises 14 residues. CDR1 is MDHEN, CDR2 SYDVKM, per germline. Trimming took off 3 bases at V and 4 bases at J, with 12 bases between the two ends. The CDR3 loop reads CASSFRQGRETQYF. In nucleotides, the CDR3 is TGTGCCAGCAGTTTTAGGCAGGGGAGAGAGACCCAGTACTTC.

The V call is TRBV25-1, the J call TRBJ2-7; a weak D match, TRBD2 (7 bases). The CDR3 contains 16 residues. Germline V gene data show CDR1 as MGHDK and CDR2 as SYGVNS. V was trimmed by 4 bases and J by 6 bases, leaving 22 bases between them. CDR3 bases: TGTGCCAGCAGTGGGAAGACAGGACTAGTGAGGGGCGAGCAGTACTTC. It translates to CASSGKTGLVRGEQYF.

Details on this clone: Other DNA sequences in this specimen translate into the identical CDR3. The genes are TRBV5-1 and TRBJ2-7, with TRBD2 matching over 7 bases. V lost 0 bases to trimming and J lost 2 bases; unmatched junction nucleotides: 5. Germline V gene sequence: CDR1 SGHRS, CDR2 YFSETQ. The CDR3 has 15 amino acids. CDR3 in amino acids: CASSLGLAGAYEQYF. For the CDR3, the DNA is TGCGCCAGCAGCTTGGGTTTAGCGGGTGCCTACGAGCAGTACTTC. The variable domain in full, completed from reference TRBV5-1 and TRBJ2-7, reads KAGVTQTPRYLIKTRGQQVTLSCSPISGHRSVSWYQQTPGQGLQFLFEYFSETQRNKGNFPGRFSGRQFSNSRSEMNVSTLELGDSALYLCASSLGLAGAYEQYFGPGTRLTVT.

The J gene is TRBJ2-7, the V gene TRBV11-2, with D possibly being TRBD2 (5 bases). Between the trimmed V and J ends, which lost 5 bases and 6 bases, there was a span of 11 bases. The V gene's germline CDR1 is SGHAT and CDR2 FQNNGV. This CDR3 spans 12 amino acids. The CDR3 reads CASSPGWSEQYF. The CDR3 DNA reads TGTGCCAGCAGCCCGGGGTGGTCCGAGCAGTACTTC.

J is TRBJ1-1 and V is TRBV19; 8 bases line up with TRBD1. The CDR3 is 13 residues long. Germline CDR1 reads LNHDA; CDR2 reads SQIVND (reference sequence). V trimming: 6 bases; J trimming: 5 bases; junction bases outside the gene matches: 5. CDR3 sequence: CASSLRTGTEAFF. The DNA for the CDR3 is TGTGCCAGTAGCCTCCGGACAGGGACTGAAGCTTTCTTT.

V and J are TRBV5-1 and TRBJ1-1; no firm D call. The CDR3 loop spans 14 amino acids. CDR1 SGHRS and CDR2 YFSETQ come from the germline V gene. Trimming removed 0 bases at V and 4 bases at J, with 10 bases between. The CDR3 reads CASSLGAGGTEAFF. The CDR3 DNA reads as TGCGCCAGCAGCTTGGGGGCAGGTGGCACTGAAGCTTTCTTT.

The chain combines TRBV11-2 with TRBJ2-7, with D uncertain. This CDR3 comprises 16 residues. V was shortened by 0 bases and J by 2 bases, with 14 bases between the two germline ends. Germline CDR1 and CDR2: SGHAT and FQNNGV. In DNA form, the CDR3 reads TGTGCCAGCAGCTTAGATCATGAGACTTTTACCTACGAGCAGTACTTC. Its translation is CASSLDHETFTYEQYF.

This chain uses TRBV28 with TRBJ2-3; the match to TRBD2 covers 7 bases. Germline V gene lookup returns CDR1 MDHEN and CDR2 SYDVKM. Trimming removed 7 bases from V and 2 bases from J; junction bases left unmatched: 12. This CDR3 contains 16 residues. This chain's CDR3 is CASTLGGRVNTDTQYF. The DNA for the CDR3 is TGTGCCAGCACCCTTGGGGGGAGGGTAAACACAGATACGCAGTATTTT.

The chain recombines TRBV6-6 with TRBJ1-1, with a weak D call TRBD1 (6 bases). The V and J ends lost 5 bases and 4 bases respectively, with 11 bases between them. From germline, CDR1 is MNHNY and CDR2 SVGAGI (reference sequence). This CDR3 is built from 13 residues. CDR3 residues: CASSDYRVTEAFF. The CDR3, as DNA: TGTGCCAGCAGTGATTACAGGGTCACTGAAGCTTTCTTT.

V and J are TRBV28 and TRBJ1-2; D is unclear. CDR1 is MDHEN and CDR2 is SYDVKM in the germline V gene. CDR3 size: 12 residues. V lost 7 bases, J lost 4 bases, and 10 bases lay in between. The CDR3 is CASISGGYGYTF. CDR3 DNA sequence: TGTGCCAGCATCTCAGGAGGCTATGGCTACACCTTC.

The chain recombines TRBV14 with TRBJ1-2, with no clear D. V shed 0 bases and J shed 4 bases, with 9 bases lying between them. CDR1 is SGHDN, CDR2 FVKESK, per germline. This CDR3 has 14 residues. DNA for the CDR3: TGTGCCAGCAGCCAAGATTCTGGAGTCTATGGCTACACCTTC. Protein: CASSQDSGVYGYTF.